These T cell receptor beta chains were read from a single sample in a study of blood T cell repertoires in COVID-19. Method: immunoSEQ multiplex PCR; TCRdb's copy keeps in-frame clones and lacks some. The sample records 60,000 to 75,000 clones, approximately 85% being singletons. The sequenced sample was peripheral blood. These TCRs come from a human donor in a cohort sampled during active COVID-19. Both conserved end residues are part of each CDR3. The D gene is left open where the match is weak. Not every row has a clone size; where given, it reads once, few, many or a size class.

>NA|TRBJ2-3|TRBD1|TRBV5-1
CASSPGTGGADTQYF
TGCGCCAGCAGTCCTGGGACAGGGGGTGCAGATACGCAGTATTTT
>NA|TRBJ2-2|NA|TRBV19
CASSYPRTNTGELFF
TGTGCCAGTAGTTACCCGAGGACGAACACCGGGGAGCTGTTTTTT
>NA|TRBJ1-5|TRBD1|TRBV10-3
CATWDRVGNQPQHF
TGTGCCACCTGGGACAGGGTCGGGAATCAGCCCCAGCATTTT
>once|TRBJ1-2|NA|TRBV18
CASSPGIGDYGYTF
TGTGCCAGCTCACCCGGTATAGGGGACTATGGCTACACCTTC
>NA|TRBJ2-7|TRBD2|TRBV5-5
CASSWGSGGAYEQYF
TGTGCCAGCAGCTGGGGTAGCGGGGGGGCCTACGAGCAGTACTTC
>NA|TRBJ2-5|TRBD2|TRBV10-3
CAISLLAGGQETQYF
TGTGCCATCAGCTTGCTAGCGGGGGGGCAAGAGACCCAGTACTTC
>NA|TRBJ2-7|NA|TRBV5-4
CASRLGAREQQYF
TGTGCCAGCAGGTTGGGAGCTAGAGAACAGCAGTACTTC
>NA|TRBJ2-6|NA|TRBV15
CATSRDPPPTGWYGANVLTF
TGTGCCACCAGCAGAGATCCCCCTCCGACTGGATGGTATGGGGCCAACGTCCTGACTTTC
>NA|TRBJ1-4|TRBD1|TRBV28
CASSFAGGSEKLFF
TGTGCCAGCAGTTTCGCAGGGGGGAGTGAAAAACTGTTTTTT
>NA|TRBJ1-1|TRBD1|TRBV7-9
CACQDRARVNTEAFF
TGTGCCTGTCAAGACAGGGCTCGGGTGAACACTGAAGCTTTCTTT
>NA|TRBJ2-1|NA|TRBV6-5
CASTLPSGEQFF
TGTGCCAGCACTTTACCCAGCGGGGAGCAGTTCTTC
>NA|TRBJ2-3|NA|TRBV4-3
CASSQERRVTTDTQYF
TGCGCCAGCAGCCAAGAACGTCGCGTAACCACAGATACGCAGTATTTT
>few|TRBJ1-1|NA|TRBV19
CASSGTISRFGEAFF
TGTGCCAGTAGCGGGACAATCTCCCGTTTCGGTGAAGCTTTCTTT
>NA|TRBJ2-1|NA|TRBV7-2
CASSLLGGGYEQFF
TGTGCCAGCAGCTTATTAGGCGGTGGGTATGAGCAGTTCTTC
>NA|TRBJ2-3|NA|TRBV5-6
CASSQGWTDTQYF
TGTGCCAGCAGCCAGGGATGGACAGATACGCAGTATTTT
>NA|TRBJ2-5|TRBD2|TRBV19
CASSILASGAGETQYF
TGTGCCAGTAGTATTCTGGCTAGCGGGGCAGGAGAGACCCAGTACTTC
>few|TRBJ1-5|NA|TRBV7-8
CASSLSRSEPQHF
TGTGCCAGCAGTTTGAGTCGGAGTGAACCCCAGCATTTT
>NA|TRBJ2-3|NA|TRBV15
CATSRVTPVAGLGTDTQYF
TGTGCCACCAGCAGAGTTACTCCAGTTGCAGGGCTTGGCACAGATACGCAGTATTTT
>NA|TRBJ1-5|NA|TRBV19
CASSIDTVTVNQPQHF
TGTGCCAGTAGTATAGATACGGTAACAGTCAATCAGCCCCAGCATTTT
>NA|TRBJ2-7|NA|TRBV28
CASSFQGVSEQYF
TGTGCCAGCAGTTTTCAAGGGGTCTCCGAGCAGTACTTC
>NA|TRBJ2-7|TRBD1|TRBV11-2
CASSFGTGIREQYF
TGTGCCAGCAGCTTTGGGACAGGGATCCGCGAGCAGTACTTC
>NA|TRBJ2-5|TRBD2|TRBV5-1
CASVLAGGQETQYF
TGCGCCAGCGTACTAGCGGGGGGACAAGAGACCCAGTACTTC
>NA|TRBJ1-4|NA|TRBV11-2
CASSLISTGFPRKLFF
TGTGCCAGCAGCCTCATATCGACAGGTTTTCCACGAAAACTGTTTTTT
>NA|TRBJ1-3|NA|TRBV6-5
CASSFRGTENTIYF
TGTGCCAGCAGTTTTCGGGGGACGGAAAACACCATATATTTT
>NA|TRBJ2-6|NA|TRBV4-3
CASSQDLLLGSGANVLTF
TGCGCCAGCAGCCAAGATCTTCTCCTAGGGAGCGGGGCCAACGTCCTGACTTTC
>NA|TRBJ2-2|NA|TRBV5-1
CASARTPNTGELFF
TGCGCCTCCGCCCGGACACCGAACACCGGGGAGCTGTTTTTT
>NA|TRBJ1-3|NA|TRBV5-1
CASTQTPGNTIYF
TGCGCCAGCACCCAGACTCCTGGAAACACCATATATTTT
>NA|TRBJ2-3|NA|TRBV12-5
CASGSPYGGTDTQYF
TGTGCTAGTGGTTCCCCGTACGGGGGCACAGATACGCAGTATTTT
>NA|TRBJ2-1|NA|TRBV9
CASSALDSYNEQFF
TGTGCCAGCAGCGCGCTGGACAGCTACAATGAGCAGTTCTTC
>NA|TRBJ2-1|NA|TRBV7-2
CASSLAGNNEQFF
TGTGCCAGCAGCTTAGCCGGTAACAATGAGCAGTTCTTC
>NA|TRBJ2-3|TRBD2|TRBV7-2
CASSLGVRGGTDTQYF
TGTGCCAGCAGCTTAGGGGTGCGGGGGGGGACAGATACGCAGTATTTT
>NA|TRBJ2-6|TRBD2|TRBV7-9
CASAGLAGPSGANVLTF
TGTGCCAGCGCGGGACTAGCGGGGCCTTCTGGGGCCAACGTCCTGACTTTC
>NA|TRBJ2-7|TRBD1|TRBV5-1
CASRRDRGFYEQYF
TGCGCCAGTCGCCGGGACAGGGGGTTTTACGAGCAGTACTTC
>NA|TRBJ2-1|NA|TRBV7-9
CASSSRAFWGNEQFF
TGTGCCAGCAGCTCGCGGGCCTTCTGGGGCAATGAGCAGTTCTTC
>NA|TRBJ2-5|NA|TRBV19
CASRTTGPWETQYF
TGTGCCAGTAGGACGACAGGTCCCTGGGAGACCCAGTACTTC
>few|TRBJ2-1|NA|TRBV5-5
CASSPGPHNEQFF
TGTGCCAGCAGCCCCGGTCCACACAATGAGCAGTTCTTC
>NA|TRBJ1-1|TRBD1|TRBV19
CASIQGVGTEAFF
TGTGCCAGTATTCAGGGGGTAGGCACTGAAGCTTTCTTT
>NA|TRBJ2-5|NA|TRBV19
CASSAHRGTQETQYF
TGTGCCAGTAGTGCCCACCGGGGGACCCAAGAGACCCAGTACTTC
>NA|TRBJ2-1|TRBD1|TRBV27
CASSWGWGQGARNEQFF
TGTGCCAGCAGTTGGGGGTGGGGACAGGGGGCTCGGAATGAGCAGTTCTTC
>few|TRBJ2-7|TRBD1|TRBV13
CASSLRDRPYEQYF
TGTGCCAGCAGCCTCCGGGACAGACCCTACGAGCAGTACTTC
>NA|TRBJ1-4|TRBD1|TRBV25-1
CASSAIDRGLINEKLFF
TGTGCCAGCAGTGCGATAGACAGGGGGCTTATAAATGAAAAACTGTTTTTT
>NA|TRBJ2-7|NA|TRBV7-9
CASSLAASSYEQYF
TGTGCCAGCAGCTTAGCCGCGAGCTCCTACGAGCAGTACTTC
>NA|TRBJ2-2|NA|TRBV24-1
CATSDRERPGELFF
TGTGCCACCAGTGATAGGGAGAGACCCGGGGAGCTGTTTTTT
>NA|TRBJ1-1|NA|TRBV7-2
CASSLVQNTEAFF
TGTGCCAGCAGCTTAGTACAGAACACTGAAGCTTTCTTT
>NA|TRBJ2-1|NA|TRBV6-5
CASSYSRFDNEQFF
TGTGCCAGCAGTTACTCGAGGTTCGACAATGAGCAGTTCTTC
>once|TRBJ1-2|NA|TRBV9
CASSGATVNYGYTF
TGTGCCAGCAGCGGCGCGACAGTTAACTATGGCTACACCTTC
>NA|TRBJ2-7|NA|TRBV11-2
CASSFRTDYEQYF
TGTGCCAGCAGCTTCAGGACAGACTACGAGCAGTACTTC
>NA|TRBJ2-3|TRBD2|TRBV7-2
CASSQQGLGISDTQYF
TGTGCCAGCAGCCAACAAGGACTAGGAATTTCAGATACGCAGTATTTT
>NA|TRBJ1-6|TRBD1|TRBV7-9
CASSVTTGVTNSPLHF
TGTGCCAGCAGCGTCACGACAGGGGTTACTAATTCACCCCTCCACTTT
>once|TRBJ2-1|NA|TRBV11-2
CASRQGHYNEQFF
TGTGCCAGCAGACAGGGACACTACAATGAGCAGTTCTTC
>once|TRBJ1-6|NA|TRBV6-6
CASSTPQPGYNSPLHF
TGTGCCAGCAGTACCCCGCAACCAGGTTATAATTCACCCCTCCACTTT
>NA|TRBJ2-3|NA|TRBV29-1
CSVGGVVTDTQYF
TGCAGCGTAGGCGGGGTGGTCACAGATACGCAGTATTTT
>once|TRBJ2-7|TRBD1|TRBV18
CASSRTGPSVSGQYF
TGTGCCAGCTCACGGACAGGGCCCAGCGTTTCAGGACAGTACTTC
>NA|TRBJ1-2|TRBD1|TRBV27
CASSSGTGGNTF
TGTGCCAGCAGTTCCGGGACAGGGGGTAACACCTTC
>NA|TRBJ2-7|TRBD2|TRBV9
CASSVGGGGAGGRQYF
TGTGCCAGCAGCGTCGGCGGCGGGGGGGCCGGGGGTCGGCAGTACTTC